This T cell receptor beta chain was captured in a study of T cell changes during pregnancy in multiple sclerosis. Germline-derived CDR1 and CDR2 are MNHEY and SMNVEV (reference sequence). The V and J ends lost 2 bases and 9 bases respectively, with 11 bases between them. This CDR3 has 13 residues. The assay was immunoSEQ multiplex PCR, and TCRdb's table has in-frame clones only and misses some. Here the sample spans roughly 40,000 clones, 91% being singletons. This clone was counted only a few times. The sequence came from a female donor in good health, enrolled as a control in a pregnancy study. The material was CD4+ T cells from peripheral blood mononuclear cells, obtained after pregnancy. This chain connects TRBV27 to TRBJ1-5; no clear D gene. CDR3 region: CASSLGPQRPQHF. DNA for the CDR3: TGTGCCAGCAGTTTAGGCCCTCAGCGGCCCCAGCATTTT.